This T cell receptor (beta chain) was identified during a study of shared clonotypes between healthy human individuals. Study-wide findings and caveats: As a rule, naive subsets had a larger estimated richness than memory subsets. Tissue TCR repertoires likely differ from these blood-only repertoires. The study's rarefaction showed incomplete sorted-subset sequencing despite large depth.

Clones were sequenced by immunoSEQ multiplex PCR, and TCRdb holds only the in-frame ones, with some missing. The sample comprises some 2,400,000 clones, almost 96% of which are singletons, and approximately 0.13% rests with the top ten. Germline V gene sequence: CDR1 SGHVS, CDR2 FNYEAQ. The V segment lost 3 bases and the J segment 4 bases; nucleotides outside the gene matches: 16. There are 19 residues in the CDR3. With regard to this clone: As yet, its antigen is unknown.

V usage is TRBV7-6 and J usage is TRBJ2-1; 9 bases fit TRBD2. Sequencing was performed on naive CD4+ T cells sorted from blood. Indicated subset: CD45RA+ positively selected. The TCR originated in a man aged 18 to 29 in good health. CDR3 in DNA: TGTGCCAGCAGCTTGAGTAGCGGGAGTGTTCGGGCGAGGTACAATGAGCAGTTCTTC. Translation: CASSLSSGSVRARYNEQFF.